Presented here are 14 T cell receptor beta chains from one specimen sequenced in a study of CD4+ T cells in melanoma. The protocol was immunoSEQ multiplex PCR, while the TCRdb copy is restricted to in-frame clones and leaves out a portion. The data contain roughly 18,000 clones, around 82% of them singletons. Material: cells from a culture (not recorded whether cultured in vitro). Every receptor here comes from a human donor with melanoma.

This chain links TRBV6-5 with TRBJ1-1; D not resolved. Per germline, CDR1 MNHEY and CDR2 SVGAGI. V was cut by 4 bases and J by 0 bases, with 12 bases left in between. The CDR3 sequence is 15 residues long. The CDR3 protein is CASSFTKTMNTEAFF. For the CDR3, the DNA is TGTGCCAGCAGTTTCACTAAGACAATGAACACTGAAGCTTTCTTT.

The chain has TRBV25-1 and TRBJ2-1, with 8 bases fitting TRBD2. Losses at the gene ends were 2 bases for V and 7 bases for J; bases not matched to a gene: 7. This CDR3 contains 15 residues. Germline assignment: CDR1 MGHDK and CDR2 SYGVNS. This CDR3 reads CASSEASAGDNEQFF. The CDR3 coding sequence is TGTGCCAGCAGTGAAGCCTCAGCGGGGGATAATGAGCAGTTCTTC.

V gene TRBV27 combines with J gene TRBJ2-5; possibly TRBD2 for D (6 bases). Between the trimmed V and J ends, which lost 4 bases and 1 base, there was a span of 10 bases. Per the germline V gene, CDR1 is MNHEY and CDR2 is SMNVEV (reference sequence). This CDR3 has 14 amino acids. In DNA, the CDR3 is TGTGCCAGCAGTTCTCGGGGGATCCAAGAGACCCAGTACTTC. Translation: CASSSRGIQETQYF.

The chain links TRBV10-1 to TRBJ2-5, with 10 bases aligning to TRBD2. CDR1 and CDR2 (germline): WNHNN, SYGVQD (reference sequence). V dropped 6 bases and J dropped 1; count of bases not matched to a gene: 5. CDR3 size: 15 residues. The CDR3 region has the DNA TGCGCCAGCAGCCCACTAGCGGGGTTCCAAGAGACCCAGTACTTC. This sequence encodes CASSPLAGFQETQYF.

The CDR3: CASSPKGFQIILYGYTF. DNA for the CDR3: TGTGCCAGCAGTCCTAAGGGATTCCAAATCATTCTCTATGGCTACACCTTC. The chain employs TRBV27 and TRBJ1-2; unclear D gene. The germline V gene has CDR1 MNHEY and CDR2 SMNVEV (reference sequence). There are 17 residues in the CDR3. V was cut by 5 bases and J by 4 bases, with 23 bases left in between.

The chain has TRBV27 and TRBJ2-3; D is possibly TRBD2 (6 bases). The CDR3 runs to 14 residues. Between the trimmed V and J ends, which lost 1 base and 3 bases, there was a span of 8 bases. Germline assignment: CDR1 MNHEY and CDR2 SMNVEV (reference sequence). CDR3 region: CASSLFGSTDTQYF. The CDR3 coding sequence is TGTGCCAGCAGTTTATTCGGGAGTACAGATACGCAGTATTTT.

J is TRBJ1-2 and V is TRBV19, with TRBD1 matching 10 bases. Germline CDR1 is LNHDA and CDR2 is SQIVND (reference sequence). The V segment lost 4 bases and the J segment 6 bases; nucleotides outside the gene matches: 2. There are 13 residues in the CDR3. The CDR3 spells CASSRQGADGYTF. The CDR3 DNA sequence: TGTGCCAGTAGTAGACAGGGGGCAGATGGCTACACCTTC. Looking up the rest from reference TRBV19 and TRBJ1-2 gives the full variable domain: DGGITQSPKYLFRKEGQNVTLSCEQNLNHDAMYWYRQDPGQGLRLIYYSQIVNDFQKGDIAEGYSVSREKKESFPLTVTSAQKNPTAFYLCASSRQGADGYTFGSGTRLTVV.

CDR3 residues: CASGDTVNTEAFF. Here the CDR3 DNA reads TGTGCCAGCGGAGACACGGTGAACACTGAAGCTTTCTTT. This chain joins TRBV2 and TRBJ1-1; D remains unclear. The CDR3 covers 13 residues. Deletions cut 8 bases from V and 0 bases from J, with 10 bases between. Germline CDR1 reads SNHLY; CDR2 reads FYNNEI.

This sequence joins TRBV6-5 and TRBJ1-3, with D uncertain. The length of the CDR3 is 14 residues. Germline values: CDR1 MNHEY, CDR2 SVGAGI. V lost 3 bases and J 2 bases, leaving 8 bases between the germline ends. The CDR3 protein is CASSYLGAGNTIYF. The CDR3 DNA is TGTGCCAGCAGTTATTTAGGAGCTGGAAACACCATATATTTT.

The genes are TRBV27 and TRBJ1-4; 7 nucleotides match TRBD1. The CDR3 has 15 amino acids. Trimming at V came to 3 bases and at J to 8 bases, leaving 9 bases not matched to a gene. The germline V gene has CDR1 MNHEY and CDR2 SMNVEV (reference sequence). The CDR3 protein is CASSFPQGRGEKLFF. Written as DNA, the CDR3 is TGTGCCAGCAGTTTCCCACAGGGGCGCGGGGAAAAACTGTTTTTT.

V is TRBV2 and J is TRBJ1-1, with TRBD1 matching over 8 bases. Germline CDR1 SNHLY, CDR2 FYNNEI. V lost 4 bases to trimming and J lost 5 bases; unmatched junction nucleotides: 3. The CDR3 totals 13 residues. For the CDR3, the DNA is TGTGCCAGCAGTGCAAGGACAGGGACTGAAGCTTTCTTT. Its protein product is CASSARTGTEAFF.

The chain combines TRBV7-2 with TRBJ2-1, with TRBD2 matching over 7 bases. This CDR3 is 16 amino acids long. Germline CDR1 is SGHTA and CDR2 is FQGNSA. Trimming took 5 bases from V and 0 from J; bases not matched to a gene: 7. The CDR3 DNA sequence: TGTGCCAGCAGCCTCTCCGGGGGGACCTCCTACAATGAGCAGTTCTTC. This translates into CASSLSGGTSYNEQFF.

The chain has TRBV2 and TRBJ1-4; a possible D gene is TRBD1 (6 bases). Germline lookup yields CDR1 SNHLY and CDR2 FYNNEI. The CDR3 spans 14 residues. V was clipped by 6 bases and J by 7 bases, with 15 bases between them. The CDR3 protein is CASSTPRGLEKLFF. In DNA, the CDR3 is TGTGCCAGCAGCACACCCCGGGGGCTTGAAAAACTGTTTTTT.

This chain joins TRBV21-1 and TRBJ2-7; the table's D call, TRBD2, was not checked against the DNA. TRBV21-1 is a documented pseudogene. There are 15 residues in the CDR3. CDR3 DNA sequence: TGTGCCAGCAGCAACTGTTCGGGGGAGGACTACGAGCAGTACTTC. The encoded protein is CASSNCSGEDYEQYF.